These 20 T cell receptor beta chains were sequenced from one sample in a study of response to subunit inactivated influenza vaccine. MiXCR, run by TCRdb on the RT-PCR reads, gives a single entry per CDR3 protein. The sample includes hundreds of thousands of distinct CDR3 sequences, around 14% of them seen just once. The sample was PBMCs from blood, taken roughly 12 days after vaccination. The receptors stem from a man between 50 and 59 years old who received an inactivated influenza vaccine.

The chain uses TRBV20-1 and TRBJ2-3; D gene uncertain. Germline CDR1 is DFQATT and CDR2 is SNEGSKA (reference sequence). This CDR3 has 15 amino acids. The ends were cut back, 2 bases at V and 0 bases at J, with 12 bases in the middle. The CDR3: CSARLPVRSTDTQYF. In DNA form, the CDR3 reads TGCAGTGCTAGACTACCGGTCCGAAGCACAGATACGCAGTATTTT.

The rearrangement uses TRBV2 and TRBJ2-5; tentative D call: TRBD1 (6 bases). Between the trimmed V and J ends, which lost 8 bases and 1 base, there was a span of 14 bases. The CDR3 totals 14 residues. From germline, CDR1 is SNHLY and CDR2 FYNNEI. CDR3 sequence reads: CASVDPGVQETQYF. The CDR3 DNA is TGTGCCAGCGTTGATCCAGGGGTCCAAGAGACCCAGTACTTC.

This clonotype was counted between two and nine times. The chain couples TRBV10-3 to TRBJ2-3; 10 bases are a match to TRBD1. V lost 6 bases, J lost 2 bases, and 2 bases stayed unmatched. Germline-derived CDR1 and CDR2 are ENHRY and SYGVKD. CDR3 length: 14 residues. The CDR3 nucleotides read TGTGCCATCAGCGACAGGGGGCCCACAGATACGCAGTATTTT. The encoded protein is CAISDRGPTDTQYF.

This clonotype was recorded a few times. The chain joins TRBV27 to TRBJ2-2, with TRBD2 matching over 7 bases. The trim removed 2 bases at V and 1 base at J, leaving 4 bases unmatched. The CDR3 runs 16 residues. The V gene's germline CDR1 is MNHEY and CDR2 SMNVEV (reference sequence). CDR3 sequence reads: CASSLGRGMNTGELFF. As DNA, the CDR3 is TGTGCCAGCAGTTTAGGGCGGGGGATGAACACCGGGGAGCTGTTTTTT.

The J gene is TRBJ2-4, the V gene TRBV5-1; D could derive from TRBD1 or TRBD2 (5 bases each). CDR1 is SGHRS and CDR2 is YFSETQ in the germline V gene. This CDR3 has 13 amino acids. Trimming cost V 2 bases and J 6 bases, with 9 bases left between them. The CDR3 loop is CASSFGTGNIQYF. DNA for the CDR3: TGCGCCAGCAGCTTTGGGACGGGAAACATTCAGTACTTC.

The chain employs TRBV24-1 and TRBJ2-1; D may correspond to TRBD1 or TRBD2 (6 bases each). Germline loops: CDR1 KGHDR, CDR2 SFDVKD. The CDR3 sequence is 14 residues long. Trimming took off 2 bases at V and 12 bases at J, with 16 bases between the two ends. The CDR3 region is CATSDSPGATGQFF. The DNA of the CDR3 is TGTGCCACCAGTGATTCGCCGGGAGCGACAGGGCAGTTCTTC.

This clonotype appeared a few times. The gene calls are TRBV5-1 and TRBJ2-1; no clear D gene. V was trimmed by 2 bases and J by 4 bases, leaving 10 bases between them. Germline CDR1 and CDR2: SGHRS and YFSETQ. This CDR3 region has 14 residues. The CDR3 DNA reads TGCGCCAGCAGCTTTACCCGACAATACAATGAGCAGTTCTTC. Its translation is CASSFTRQYNEQFF.

The J gene is TRBJ1-2, the V gene TRBV12-3 or TRBV12-4, with TRBD1 as a possible D gene (6 bases). The CDR3 is 14 residues long. V was cut by 3 bases and J by 7 bases, with 15 bases left in between. CDR3 coding DNA: TGTGCCAGCAGTTTTTTGGGGGCGGAAAGTGGCTACACCTTC. This gives the protein CASSFLGAESGYTF.

This clonotype was counted between two and nine times. This chain links TRBV10-2 with TRBJ2-7; TRBD1 agrees at 7 bases. Per the germline V gene, CDR1 is WSHSY and CDR2 is SAAADI. This CDR3 is 14 amino acids long. V dropped 6 bases and J dropped 3; count of bases not matched to a gene: 8. The DNA for the CDR3 is TGCGCCAGCAGGGAGACAGGGTCCCGCTACGAGCAGTACTTC. Encoded protein: CASRETGSRYEQYF.

The chain is built from TRBV18 and TRBJ1-5; D might be TRBD1 (6 bases). The CDR3 length is 14 residues. Germline V gene lookup returns CDR1 KGHSH and CDR2 LQKENI. V lost 2 bases and J lost 7, with 12 bases in between. CDR3 amino acids: CASSPSGGGQPQHF. For the CDR3, the DNA is TGTGCCAGCTCACCATCGGGGGGCGGCCAGCCCCAGCATTTT.

The chain joins TRBV11-2 to TRBJ2-1; D gene ambiguous. This CDR3 is 15 amino acids long. Germline V lookup: CDR1 SGHAT, CDR2 FQNNGV. V lost 0 bases and J 9 bases, leaving 15 bases between the germline ends. CDR3 in amino acids: CASSLDQRVLGEQFF. The CDR3 DNA reads TGTGCCAGCAGCTTAGATCAAAGGGTTCTGGGTGAGCAGTTCTTC.

The J gene is TRBJ2-7, the V gene TRBV10-3; 10 bases match TRBD1. Germline V lookup: CDR1 ENHRY, CDR2 SYGVKD. V shed 3 bases, J shed 6 bases, and the junction held 8 bases outside the gene matches. The CDR3 has 15 residues. For the CDR3, the DNA is TGTGCCATCAGTGATACCGGGACAGGGGTTGCCGAGCAGTACTTC. This codes for CAISDTGTGVAEQYF.

The chain is built from TRBV10-2 and TRBJ2-7; 10 bases match TRBD2. Germline loops: CDR1 WSHSY, CDR2 SAAADI. The CDR3 is 18 amino acids. V was pared by 4 bases and J by 3 bases, with 15 bases of the junction left unmatched. The CDR3 here is CASSGYMVAGGARYEQYF. The CDR3 DNA reads as TGCGCCAGCAGTGGCTACATGGTAGCGGGAGGTGCCCGCTACGAGCAGTACTTC.

This clonotype showed up just a few times. This rearrangement joins TRBV20-1 to TRBJ2-3, with TRBD2 matching 13 bases. This CDR3 has 16 amino acids. Trimming at V came to 6 bases and at J to 0 bases, leaving 6 bases not matched to a gene. Germline-derived CDR1 and CDR2 are DFQATT and SNEGSKA (reference sequence). The CDR3, as DNA: TGCAGTGCCGGACTAGCGGGGGTTTCTAGCACAGATACGCAGTATTTT. Protein sequence: CSAGLAGVSSTDTQYF.

This clonotype turned up a few times. This chain connects TRBV12-3 or TRBV12-4 to TRBJ2-7; 7 bases are shared with TRBD2. The length of the CDR3 is 18 residues. Trimming removed 2 bases from V and 0 bases from J; junction bases left unmatched: 13. CDR3 DNA sequence: TGTGCCAGCAGTTTAAGCCCCCTCCTAGCGGCGGCCTCCTACGAGCAGTACTTC. This translates into CASSLSPLLAAASYEQYF.

This chain uses TRBV12-3 or TRBV12-4 with TRBJ2-7, with D perhaps matching TRBD2 (6 bases). The length of the CDR3 is 13 residues. Trimming removed 6 bases from V and 6 bases from J, with 15 bases in between. CDR3 in amino acids: CASRTEYGGEQYF. In DNA, the CDR3 is TGTGCCAGCAGGACAGAATACGGGGGCGAGCAGTACTTC.

The chain carries TRBV4-2 and TRBJ2-3; 7 nucleotides match TRBD1. This CDR3 spans 16 amino acids. Germline V gene sequence: CDR1 LGHNA, CDR2 YNFKEQ. Unmatched junction bases numbered 9, after V lost 1 base and J lost 5 bases. CDR3: CASSQASNRGRDTQYF. In DNA, the CDR3 is TGTGCCAGCAGCCAAGCTAGCAACAGGGGTAGAGATACGCAGTATTTT.

This clonotype was detected many times. The chain recombines TRBV12-3 or TRBV12-4 with TRBJ1-2; D is ambiguous. The germline V and J ends were trimmed by 1 base and 7 bases, with 7 bases remaining between them. The CDR3 is 12 amino acids. CDR3 in amino acids: CASSLGHSGYTF. CDR3 coding DNA: TGTGCCAGCAGTTTAGGGCATTCTGGCTACACCTTC.

This clonotype has at least ten counts. The chain carries TRBV9 and TRBJ2-2; 13 positions match TRBD2. Germline loops: CDR1 SGDLS, CDR2 YYNGEE. The V gene end was trimmed by 5 bases and the J gene end by 1 base; junction bases not matched to a gene: 8. The CDR3 covers 18 residues. CDR3 in amino acids: CASRGMGTSGENTGELFF. The CDR3 DNA reads as TGTGCCAGCAGGGGAATGGGGACTAGCGGGGAGAACACCGGGGAGCTGTTTTTT.

This chain uses TRBV27 with TRBJ2-5; D not resolved. The germline CDR1 and CDR2 sequences are MNHEY and SMNVEV (reference sequence). The CDR3 runs 15 residues. V lost 4 bases and J 3 bases, leaving 15 bases between the germline ends. The CDR3 bases are TGTGCCAGCAGTTCCCACTGGATGTTCGAAGAGACCCAGTACTTC. Residues: CASSSHWMFEETQYF.